A selection of T cell receptor beta chains follows, all from one sample in a study of cytomegalovirus exposure and HLA in healthy donors. Clones were sequenced by immunoSEQ multiplex PCR, and TCRdb holds only the in-frame ones, with some missing. This table has roughly 140,000 clones, roughly 80% appearing once. The sequenced material came from PBMCs. These receptors all stem from a man aged 35-49 years in good health and CMV-seropositive. The CDR3 runs from the conserved cysteine through the conserved F or W. The D gene is left open where the match is weak. Size is omitted from some rows. Given values are once, few, many or a class for expanded clones.

J gene,D gene,clone size,V gene,CDR3 protein,CDR3 DNA
TRBJ2-1,TRBD2,-,TRBV9,CASSVEGLVRYDEQFF,TGTGCCAGCAGCGTAGAGGGACTAGTAAGGTACGATGAGCAGTTCTTC
TRBJ2-3,TRBD2,-,TRBV29-1,CSVQAGVVDTQYF,TGCAGCGTTCAGGCGGGAGTTGTAGATACGCAGTATTTT
TRBJ2-5,TRBD1,-,TRBV5-1,CASSLADRLIGTQYF,TGCGCCAGCAGCTTGGCGGACAGGCTGATTGGGACCCAGTACTTC
TRBJ2-7,TRBD1,-,TRBV5-1,CASSRGDRDPGEQYF,TGCGCCAGCAGCAGGGGGGACAGGGATCCGGGCGAGCAGTACTTC
TRBJ1-1,-,-,TRBV10-2,CASSEAAGTEAFF,TGCGCCAGCAGTGAGGCGGCGGGCACTGAAGCTTTCTTT
TRBJ2-5,-,once,TRBV7-9,CASSLGVQETQYF,TGTGCCAGCAGCTTAGGTGTACAAGAGACCCAGTACTTC
TRBJ2-5,-,few,TRBV11-2,CASSFPTDTQETQYF,TGTGCCAGCAGCTTCCCTACAGATACACAAGAGACCCAGTACTTC
TRBJ2-1,TRBD2,-,TRBV2,CASQSGLELEQFF,TGTGCCAGCCAATCGGGACTAGAGCTTGAGCAGTTCTTC
TRBJ2-3,-,-,TRBV10-3,CAISESPGLTTDTQYF,TGTGCCATCAGTGAAAGCCCCGGACTTACCACAGATACGCAGTATTTT
TRBJ2-1,TRBD2,-,TRBV2,CASRSGTSSSEQFF,TGTGCCAGCAGATCCGGGACTAGCTCATCTGAGCAGTTCTTC
TRBJ2-3,-,-,TRBV5-1,CASSPRGDTQYF,TGCGCCAGCAGCCCCCGAGGAGATACGCAGTATTTT
TRBJ2-1,-,-,TRBV5-1,CASSFGTFNEQFF,TGCGCCAGCAGCTTTGGGACTTTCAATGAGCAGTTCTTC
TRBJ1-5,-,-,TRBV30,CAWSPGEGQPQHF,TGTGCCTGGAGCCCCGGGGAGGGACAGCCCCAGCATTTT
TRBJ1-1,-,-,TRBV29-1,CSVLEGGTEAFF,TGCAGCGTTTTGGAGGGTGGCACTGAAGCTTTCTTT
TRBJ1-1,TRBD1,-,TRBV4-1,CASSQEGRGTGEAFF,TGCGCCAGCAGCCAAGAGGGTCGGGGGACAGGGGAAGCTTTCTTT
TRBJ1-2,-,-,TRBV19,CASSINSYGYTF,TGTGCCAGTAGTATCAACAGCTATGGCTACACCTTC
TRBJ1-2,-,once,TRBV6-6,CASSYPKNTVGYGYTF,TGTGCCAGCAGTTACCCTAAGAACACAGTCGGCTATGGCTACACCTTC
TRBJ1-1,-,few,TRBV5-4,CASSLGGGVGMTTEAFF,TGTGCCAGCAGCTTGGGAGGGGGGGTAGGGATGACCACTGAAGCTTTCTTT
TRBJ1-2,-,-,TRBV28,CASRLAREGYTF,TGTGCCAGCCGACTGGCACGGGAGGGCTACACCTTC
TRBJ2-7,-,-,TRBV19,CASSIGQGQINEQYF,TGTGCCAGTAGTATAGGTCAGGGTCAGATAAACGAGCAGTACTTC
TRBJ2-3,-,few,TRBV7-9,CASSSRRAPDTQYF,TGTGCCAGCAGCTCTCGGAGGGCGCCAGATACGCAGTATTTT
TRBJ2-1,TRBD2,-,TRBV11-2,CASSFGLAGGDEQFF,TGTGCCAGCAGCTTCGGACTAGCGGGGGGGGATGAGCAGTTCTTC
TRBJ1-2,TRBD1,-,TRBV30,CAWNPGQGAGYTF,TGTGCCTGGAATCCGGGACAGGGGGCTGGCTACACCTTC
TRBJ1-2,TRBD1,once,TRBV30,CAWSAGDLGGALYGYTF,TGTGCCTGGAGTGCAGGAGACTTAGGGGGCGCCTTGTATGGCTACACCTTC
TRBJ2-2,-,-,TRBV12-5,CASGPSEGSGELFF,TGTGCTAGTGGCCCCTCGGAGGGGTCCGGGGAGCTGTTTTTT
TRBJ2-5,TRBD2,-,TRBV5-1,CASSFGLAGGRQQETQYF,TGCGCCAGCAGCTTCGGCCTAGCGGGGGGGCGGCAACAAGAGACCCAGTACTTC
TRBJ2-7,TRBD1,-,TRBV7-9,CASTPRGKDHTKQYF,TGTGCCAGCACCCCCAGGGGGAAGGACCATACGAAGCAGTACTTC
TRBJ1-1,-,-,TRBV15,CATSRDQQGAFF,TGTGCCACCAGCAGAGATCAGCAGGGGGCTTTCTTT
TRBJ2-2,-,-,TRBV27,CASRDTNTGELFF,TGTGCCAGCAGGGACACGAACACCGGGGAGCTGTTTTTT
TRBJ2-7,TRBD2,-,TRBV28,CASRSKGAGGRGQYF,TGTGCCAGCAGATCTAAGGGAGCGGGAGGGAGGGGGCAGTACTTC
TRBJ2-7,TRBD1,few,TRBV30,CAWSVWQGAPGYEQYF,TGTGCCTGGAGTGTGTGGCAGGGGGCCCCCGGGTACGAGCAGTACTTC
TRBJ2-2,-,-,TRBV9,CASSVESPGESGELFF,TGTGCCAGCAGCGTAGAGAGCCCAGGGGAATCCGGGGAGCTGTTTTTT
TRBJ1-2,TRBD1,-,TRBV5-6,CASSLGDRGLSGYTF,TGTGCCAGCAGCTTGGGCGACAGGGGGCTGAGCGGCTACACCTTC
TRBJ1-1,-,few,TRBV25-1,CASSEAGAVIGAFF,TGTGCCAGCAGTGAGGCAGGGGCGGTTATTGGCGCTTTCTTT
TRBJ2-3,-,-,TRBV9,CASSVGSVDTQYF,TGTGCCAGCAGCGTAGGGAGCGTCGATACGCAGTATTTT
TRBJ2-5,-,-,TRBV7-7,CASSLVHGSRETQYF,TGTGCTAGCAGCTTAGTCCACGGGAGTCGGGAGACCCAGTACTTC
TRBJ2-5,-,-,TRBV5-4,CASSDGAAAGETQYF,TGTGCCAGCAGCGACGGGGCGGCCGCGGGGGAGACCCAGTACTTC
TRBJ1-1,TRBD1,-,TRBV5-4,CASSLAFPGQGLNTEAFF,TGTGCCAGCAGCTTGGCCTTTCCTGGACAGGGATTGAACACTGAAGCTTTCTTT
TRBJ1-2,-,-,TRBV5-1,CASSPEPDRPYGYTF,TGCGCCAGCAGCCCCGAGCCCGACAGACCTTATGGCTACACCTTC
TRBJ2-5,TRBD1,-,TRBV7-9,CASSLVRRGQGLVETQYF,TGTGCCAGCAGCTTAGTTCGTCGGGGACAGGGTTTAGTAGAGACCCAGTACTTC
TRBJ2-1,TRBD2,few,TRBV5-1,CASSLAGGSSYNEQFF,TGCGCCAGCAGCTTGGCCGGCGGGAGCTCCTACAATGAGCAGTTCTTC
TRBJ2-1,-,-,TRBV5-1,CASSTGGGNEQFF,TGCGCCAGCAGCACAGGGGGAGGGAATGAGCAGTTCTTC
TRBJ1-4,TRBD1,-,TRBV18,CASSSGQGAAEKLFF,TGTGCCAGCTCATCGGGACAGGGGGCGGCGGAAAAACTGTTTTTT
TRBJ1-1,-,-,TRBV18,CASSLQGGSTEAFF,TGTGCCAGCTCGCTTCAGGGAGGTAGCACTGAAGCTTTCTTT
TRBJ1-5,-,-,TRBV6-5,CASSGGGKSNQPQHF,TGTGCCAGCAGTGGGGGGGGGAAAAGCAATCAGCCCCAGCATTTT
TRBJ2-3,TRBD2,-,TRBV30,CAWSYGGDTDTQYF,TGTGCCTGGAGTTATGGGGGGGATACAGATACGCAGTATTTT
TRBJ2-2,-,-,TRBV2,CASSERLDTGELFF,TGTGCCAGCAGTGAACGGTTGGACACCGGGGAGCTGTTTTTT
TRBJ2-1,TRBD1,once,TRBV5-8,CASSLDRGNEQFF,TGTGCCAGCAGCTTGGACAGGGGCAATGAGCAGTTCTTC
TRBJ2-1,-,-,TRBV30,CAWSPFYNEQFF,TGTGCCTGGAGTCCCTTCTACAATGAGCAGTTCTTC